The text below deals with one T cell receptor (beta chain). Per germline, CDR1 SGHNT and CDR2 YENEEA. The CDR3 has 16 residues. The trim removed 3 bases at V and 12 bases at J, leaving 11 bases unmatched. The sample comes from a study of blood T cell repertoires in COVID-19. Background on the study: Both acute and convalescent COVID-19 samples were obtained from the United States, Italy and Spain. In each case, the material was cDNA or gDNA derived from T cells, B-cell-depleted T cells, or PBMCs.

Cohort 3 donors were reported recovered after two negative PCRs, clearance, or symptom resolution. Data came from immunoSEQ multiplex PCR; TCRdb stores just in-frame clones and leaves some out. The sample has over 110,000 clones; more than 75% are singletons. Sequencing input: PBMCs or T cells enriched from blood (not recorded which). The sequence was collected from a man aged 60-69 years who had recovered from COVID-19. V and J are TRBV11-3 and TRBJ2-4; the match to TRBD2 covers 13 bases. CDR3: CASSFFRLAGGTGQYF. As DNA, the CDR3 is TGTGCCAGCAGCTTCTTTCGACTAGCGGGAGGTACAGGTCAGTACTTC.